This T cell receptor beta chain was sequenced during a study of blood T cell repertoires in COVID-19. Across the whole study: COVID-19 samples, acute and convalescent, were from the United States, Italy and Spain. Sample material is recorded as cDNA or gDNA derived from T cells, B-cell-depleted T cells, or PBMCs.

Methods used by the authors: Amplified reference gene primers provided the basis for estimating nucleated cell counts. Using immunoSEQ multiplex PCR, the repertoire was profiled, and TCRdb retains in-frame clones only, with some absent. D and trimming come from the DNA, and the V and J calls and clone size come from that table. This table has 150,000 or so clones, 85% to 90% appearing once. Material for sequencing was peripheral blood. The source is a man in his late teens or twenties with acute or convalescent COVID-19.

DNA for the CDR3: TGCGCCAGCCTATCCACGACAGGGATAAGCACCGGGGAGCTGTTTTTT. Amino acids: CASLSTTGISTGELFF. The rearrangement joins TRBV5-1 to TRBJ2-2, with TRBD1 matching over 7 bases. The germline CDR1 and CDR2 sequences are SGHRS and YFSETQ. J gave up 4 bases and V 7 bases, and 13 bases lay outside the gene matches. The CDR3 has 16 amino acids.